This T cell receptor (beta chain) was sequenced in a study of cytomegalovirus exposure and HLA in healthy donors. Overall study results and limits: Reports described diagnosis of cytomegalovirus status by the classifier as highly specific and sensitive. The likely explanation for a cluster of highly shared sequence variants was sequencing artifact. Usually a TCR sequence was rare, but some public TCRs were found in many donors. Because they were indistinguishable, some V segments, including TRBV6-2 and TRBV6-3, were excluded.

The CDR3 has 15 amino acids. Germline V gene lookup returns CDR1 MNHEY and CDR2 SMNVEV (reference sequence). V shed 6 bases and J shed 5 bases, with 18 bases lying between them. A note on this clone: Its matching antigen is unknown.

This PCR relied on a set of 60 Vbeta primers and 13 Jbeta primers. Profiled with immunoSEQ multiplex PCR; TCRdb holds only in-frame clones, not every one. The sample has about 140,000 clones, 77% seen once; the top ten hold around 1.7%. This chain uses TRBV27 with TRBJ2-3, with D possibly TRBD2 on 6 matching bases. The clonotype originates from a female donor in good health and CMV-seronegative. Material: PBMCs. This CDR3 is CASSRRREPVDTQYF. DNA for the CDR3: TGTGCCAGCAGCCGACGGAGGGAGCCTGTAGATACGCAGTATTTT.